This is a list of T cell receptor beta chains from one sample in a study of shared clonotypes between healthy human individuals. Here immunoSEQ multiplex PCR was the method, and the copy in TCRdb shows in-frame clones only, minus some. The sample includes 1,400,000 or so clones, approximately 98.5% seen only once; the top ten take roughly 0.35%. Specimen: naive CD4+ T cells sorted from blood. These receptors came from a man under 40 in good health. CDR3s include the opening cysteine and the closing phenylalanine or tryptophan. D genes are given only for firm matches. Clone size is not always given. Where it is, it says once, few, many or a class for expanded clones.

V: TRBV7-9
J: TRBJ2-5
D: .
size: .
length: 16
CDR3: CASSSARGSRQETQYF
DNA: TGTGCCAGCAGCAGCGCCCGGGGTAGCAGGCAAGAGACCCAGTACTTC

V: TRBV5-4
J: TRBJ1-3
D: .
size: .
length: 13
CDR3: CATGAPTGNTIYF
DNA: TGTGCCACAGGAGCACCGACCGGAAACACCATATATTTT

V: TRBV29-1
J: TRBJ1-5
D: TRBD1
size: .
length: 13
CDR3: CSVGVRGAEPQHF
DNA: TGCAGCGTTGGGGTCAGGGGGGCTGAGCCCCAGCATTTT

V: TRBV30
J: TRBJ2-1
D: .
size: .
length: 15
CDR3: CAWSAAPIQARWQFF
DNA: TGTGCCTGGAGTGCCGCCCCGATACAGGCCCGATGGCAGTTCTTC

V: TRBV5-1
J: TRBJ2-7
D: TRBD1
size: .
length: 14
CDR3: CASSRTGAVYEQYF
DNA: TGCGCCAGCAGCAGAACAGGGGCAGTGTACGAGCAGTACTTC

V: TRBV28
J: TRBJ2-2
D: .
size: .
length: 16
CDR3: CASSSQGHRITGELFF
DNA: TGTGCCAGCAGTTCACAAGGACATAGGATCACCGGGGAGCTGTTTTTT

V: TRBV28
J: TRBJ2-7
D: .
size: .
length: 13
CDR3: CASSRRQGREQYF
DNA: TGTGCCAGCAGCCGAAGGCAGGGGCGCGAGCAGTACTTC

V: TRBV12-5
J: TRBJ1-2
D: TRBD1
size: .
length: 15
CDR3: CASGFADRESYGYTF
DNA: TGTGCTAGTGGTTTCGCGGACAGGGAAAGCTATGGCTACACCTTC

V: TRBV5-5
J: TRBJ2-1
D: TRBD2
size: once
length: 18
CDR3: CASSFGLAGAEGFNEQFF
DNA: TGTGCCAGCAGCTTCGGACTAGCGGGGGCAGAGGGCTTCAATGAGCAGTTCTTC

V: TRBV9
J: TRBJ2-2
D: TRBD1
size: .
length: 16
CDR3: CASSGQGLPNTGELFF
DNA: TGTGCCAGCAGCGGACAGGGTCTCCCGAACACCGGGGAGCTGTTTTTT

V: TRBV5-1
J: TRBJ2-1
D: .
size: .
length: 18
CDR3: CASSYAPTSGLADNEQFF
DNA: TGCGCCAGCAGCTATGCCCCTACTAGTGGCCTTGCTGACAATGAGCAGTTCTTC

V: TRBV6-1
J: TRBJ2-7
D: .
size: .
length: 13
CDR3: CASSDLPGYEQYF
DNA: TGTGCCAGCAGTGATCTGCCGGGTTACGAGCAGTACTTC

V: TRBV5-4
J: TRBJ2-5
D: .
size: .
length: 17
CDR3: CASSTDSGVAFQETQYF
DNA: TGTGCCAGCAGCACAGATTCAGGGGTAGCTTTTCAAGAGACCCAGTACTTC

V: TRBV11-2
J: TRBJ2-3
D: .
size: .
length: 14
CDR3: CASSLGRSTDTQYF
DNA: TGTGCCAGCAGCTTAGGGAGGTCCACAGATACGCAGTATTTT

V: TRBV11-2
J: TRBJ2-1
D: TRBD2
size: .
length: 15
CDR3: CASSILGTTHNEQFF
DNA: TGTGCCAGCTCAATCCTCGGGACTACGCACAATGAGCAGTTCTTC

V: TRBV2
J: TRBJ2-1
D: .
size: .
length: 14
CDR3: CASTFRDFEYEQFF
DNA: TGTGCCAGCACATTCCGGGACTTCGAGTATGAGCAGTTCTTC

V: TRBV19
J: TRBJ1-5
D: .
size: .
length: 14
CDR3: CASSITGKNQPQHF
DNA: TGTGCCAGTAGTATAACAGGGAAGAATCAGCCCCAGCATTTT

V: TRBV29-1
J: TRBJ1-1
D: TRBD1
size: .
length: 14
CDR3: CSVGTGTGGTEAFF
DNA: TGCAGCGTTGGAACCGGGACAGGGGGCACTGAAGCTTTCTTT

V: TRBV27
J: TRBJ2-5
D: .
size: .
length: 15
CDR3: CASSLSMGGRETQYF
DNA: TGTGCCAGCAGTTTATCGATGGGGGGCAGGGAGACCCAGTACTTC

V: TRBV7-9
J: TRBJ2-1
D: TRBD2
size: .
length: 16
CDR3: CASSRYTRGSMNEQFF
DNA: TGTGCCAGCAGCCGTTATACTCGCGGGAGTATGAATGAGCAGTTCTTC

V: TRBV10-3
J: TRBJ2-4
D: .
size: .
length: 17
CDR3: CAISESKTTLAKNIQYF
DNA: TGTGCCATCAGTGAGTCGAAAACTACCCTAGCCAAAAACATTCAGTACTTC

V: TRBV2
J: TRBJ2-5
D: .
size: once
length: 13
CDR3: CASSYEAWGTQYF
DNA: TGTGCCAGCAGTTACGAAGCCTGGGGGACCCAGTACTTC

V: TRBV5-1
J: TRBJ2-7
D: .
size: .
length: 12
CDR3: CASRENLYEQYF
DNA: TGCGCCAGCAGGGAAAATCTCTACGAGCAGTACTTC

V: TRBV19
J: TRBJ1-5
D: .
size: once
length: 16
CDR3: CASSPWGGNSNQPQHF
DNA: TGTGCCAGTAGTCCATGGGGAGGCAATAGCAATCAGCCCCAGCATTTT

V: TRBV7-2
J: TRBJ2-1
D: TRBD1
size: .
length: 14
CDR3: CASSPRTGEVEQFF
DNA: TGTGCCAGCAGCCCCCGGACAGGGGAGGTTGAGCAGTTCTTC

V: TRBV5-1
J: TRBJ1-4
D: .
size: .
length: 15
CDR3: CASSLAGSNNEKLFF
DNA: TGCGCCAGCAGCTTGGCCGGCAGTAATAATGAAAAACTGTTTTTT

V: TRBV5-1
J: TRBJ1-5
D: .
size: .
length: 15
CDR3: CASSLDGLSNQPQHF
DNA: TGCGCCAGCAGCTTGGATGGACTGAGCAATCAGCCCCAGCATTTT

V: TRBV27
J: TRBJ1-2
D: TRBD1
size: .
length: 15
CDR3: CASSPALTGGGGYTF
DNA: TGTGCCAGCAGTCCCGCTCTTACAGGGGGCGGCGGCTACACCTTC

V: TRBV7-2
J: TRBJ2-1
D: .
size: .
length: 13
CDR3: CASSLRGMGWQFF
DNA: TGTGCCAGCAGCTTACGGGGGATGGGGTGGCAGTTCTTC

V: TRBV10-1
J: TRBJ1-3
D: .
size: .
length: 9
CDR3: CASTQTIYF
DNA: TGCGCCAGCACCCAAACCATATATTTT

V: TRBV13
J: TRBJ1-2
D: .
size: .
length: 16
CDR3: CASSSRGGIGGNGYTF
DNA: TGTGCCAGCAGCTCTAGGGGCGGTATCGGGGGGAATGGCTACACCTTC

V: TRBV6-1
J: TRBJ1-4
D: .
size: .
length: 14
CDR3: CASRQGADHEKLFF
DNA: TGTGCCAGCAGGCAGGGAGCTGATCATGAAAAACTGTTTTTT

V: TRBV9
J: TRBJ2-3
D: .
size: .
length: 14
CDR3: CASSPQTNTDTQYF
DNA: TGTGCCAGCAGCCCGCAGACAAATACAGATACGCAGTATTTT

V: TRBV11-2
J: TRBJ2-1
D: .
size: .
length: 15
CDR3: CASSLGRISEDEQFF
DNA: TGTGCCAGCAGCTTAGGACGGATATCGGAGGATGAGCAGTTCTTC

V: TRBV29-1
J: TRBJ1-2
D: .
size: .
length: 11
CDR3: CSEWGPGGYTF
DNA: TGCAGCGAGTGGGGGCCGGGTGGCTACACCTTC

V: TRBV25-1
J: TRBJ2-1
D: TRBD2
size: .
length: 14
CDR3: CASEGLAGTNEQFF
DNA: TGTGCCAGCGAGGGACTAGCGGGGACCAATGAGCAGTTCTTC

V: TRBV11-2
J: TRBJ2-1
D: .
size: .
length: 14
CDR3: CASSLDRANNEQFF
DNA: TGTGCCAGCAGCTTAGACAGGGCAAACAATGAGCAGTTCTTC

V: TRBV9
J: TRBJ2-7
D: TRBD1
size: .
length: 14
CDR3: CASSPLGQGAKQYF
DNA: TGTGCCAGCAGCCCCTTAGGACAGGGGGCGAAGCAGTACTTC

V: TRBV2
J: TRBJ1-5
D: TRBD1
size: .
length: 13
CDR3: CASSGQGDQPQHF
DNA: TGTGCCAGCAGCGGACAGGGTGATCAGCCCCAGCATTTT

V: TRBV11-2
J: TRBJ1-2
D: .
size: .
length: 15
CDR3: CASSLGSGANYGYTF
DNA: TGTGCCAGCAGCTTAGGTTCGGGTGCTAACTATGGCTACACCTTC

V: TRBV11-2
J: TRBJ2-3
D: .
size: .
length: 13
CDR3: CASSFTGMNTQYF
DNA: TGTGCCAGCAGCTTTACAGGGATGAATACGCAGTATTTT

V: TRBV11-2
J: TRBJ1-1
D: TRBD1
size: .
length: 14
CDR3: CASSQQGKNTEAFF
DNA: TGTGCCAGCAGCCAACAGGGGAAGAACACTGAAGCTTTCTTT

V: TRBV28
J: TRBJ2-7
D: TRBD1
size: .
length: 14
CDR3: CASRKGQNSYEQYF
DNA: TGTGCCAGCAGGAAGGGACAGAACTCCTACGAGCAGTACTTC

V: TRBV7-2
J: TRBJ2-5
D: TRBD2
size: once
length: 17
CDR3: CASSLVSAGGPLETQYF
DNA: TGTGCCAGCAGCTTAGTTTCTGCGGGAGGGCCGTTGGAGACCCAGTACTTC

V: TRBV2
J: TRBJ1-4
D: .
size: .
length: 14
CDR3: CASSDGQGDEKLFF
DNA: TGTGCCAGCAGTGACGGGCAGGGTGACGAAAAACTGTTTTTT

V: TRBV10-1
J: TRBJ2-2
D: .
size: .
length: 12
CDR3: CASKDDTGELFF
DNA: TGCGCCAGCAAAGATGACACCGGGGAGCTGTTTTTT

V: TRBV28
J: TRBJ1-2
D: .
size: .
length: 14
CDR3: CASSLSGAYYGYTF
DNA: TGTGCCAGCAGTTTGTCAGGGGCATATTATGGCTACACCTTC

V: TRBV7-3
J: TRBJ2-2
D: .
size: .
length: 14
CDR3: CASSIKVETGELFF
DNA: TGTGCCAGCAGCATTAAGGTCGAAACCGGGGAGCTGTTTTTT

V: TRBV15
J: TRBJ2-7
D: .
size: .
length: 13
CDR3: CATSREKEYEQYF
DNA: TGTGCCACCAGCAGAGAAAAGGAGTACGAGCAGTACTTC

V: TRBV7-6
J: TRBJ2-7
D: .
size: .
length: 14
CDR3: CASSLNSGSYEQYF
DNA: TGTGCCAGCAGCTTGAATTCGGGCTCCTACGAGCAGTACTTC

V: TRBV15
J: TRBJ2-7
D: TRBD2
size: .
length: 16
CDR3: CATSRERLAGAYEQYF
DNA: TGTGCCACCAGCAGAGAGAGACTAGCGGGGGCCTACGAGCAGTACTTC

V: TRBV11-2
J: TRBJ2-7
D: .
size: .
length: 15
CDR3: CASSLVQGKSYEQYF
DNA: TGTGCCAGCAGCTTAGTCCAGGGAAAGTCCTACGAGCAGTACTTC

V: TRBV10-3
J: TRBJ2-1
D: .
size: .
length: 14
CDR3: CAISYGATYNEQFF
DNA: TGTGCCATCAGTTACGGGGCGACCTACAATGAGCAGTTCTTC

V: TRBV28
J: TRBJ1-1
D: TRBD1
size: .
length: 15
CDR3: CASSPWGQGRTEAFF
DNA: TGTGCCAGCAGCCCCTGGGGACAGGGGAGGACTGAAGCTTTCTTT

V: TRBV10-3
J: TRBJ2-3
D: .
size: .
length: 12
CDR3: CATGTSTDTQYF
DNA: TGTGCCACGGGTACGAGCACAGATACGCAGTATTTT

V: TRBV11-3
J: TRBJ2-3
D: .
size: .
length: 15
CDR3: CASSLGVTAVDTQYF
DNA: TGTGCCAGCAGCTTAGGGGTTACCGCGGTAGATACGCAGTATTTT

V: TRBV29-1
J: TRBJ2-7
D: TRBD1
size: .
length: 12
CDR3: CSVAQGVNEQYF
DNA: TGCAGCGTAGCACAGGGGGTTAACGAGCAGTACTTC